The rows below give T cell receptor beta chains drawn from one sample of a study of blood T cell repertoires in COVID-19. Sequencing was performed with immunoSEQ multiplex PCR; in TCRdb, only in-frame clones are kept and a portion is missing. The sample carries about 220,000 clones, 65% to 85% recorded once. The sample taken for sequencing was peripheral blood. These receptors were collected from a woman between 50 and 59 years old with acute or convalescent COVID-19. CDR3s include the opening cysteine and the closing phenylalanine or tryptophan. The D gene is left open where the match is weak. Size values are once, few and many counts, or a class for expanded clones, and some rows have none.

TRBD2	TRBJ2-1	TRBV4-2	NA	CASSQGRGLAGGPSEQFF	TGTGCCAGCAGCCAAGGCCGGGGACTAGCGGGAGGCCCATCTGAGCAGTTCTTC
TRBD2	TRBJ2-1	TRBV3-1/TRBV3-2	NA	CASSPLGTLAGGYNEQFF	TGTGCCAGCAGCCCCCTAGGGACCCTAGCGGGAGGTTACAATGAGCAGTTCTTC
TRBD2	TRBJ2-1	TRBV27	NA	CASSLEAGGNEQFF	TGTGCCAGCAGTTTAGAGGCGGGAGGTAATGAGCAGTTCTTC
NA	TRBJ2-5	TRBV5-6	NA	CASSPPRSGEETQYF	TGTGCCAGCAGCCCCCCTAGGTCGGGAGAAGAGACCCAGTACTTC
NA	TRBJ2-7	TRBV6-4	NA	CASSDPPDRTYEQYF	TGTGCCAGCAGTGACCCTCCAGACAGGACCTACGAGCAGTACTTC
TRBD2	TRBJ2-7	TRBV4-2	NA	CASSHPGLAYEQYF	TGTGCCAGCAGCCATCCGGGACTAGCCTACGAGCAGTACTTC
NA	TRBJ2-7	TRBV18	NA	CASSPGITYEQYF	TGTGCCAGCTCACCCGGGATAACCTACGAGCAGTACTTC
TRBD2	TRBJ2-5	TRBV29-1	NA	CSVVLWSWREGETQYF	TGCAGCGTTGTATTGTGGTCTTGGCGGGAGGGAGAGACCCAGTACTTC
NA	TRBJ2-7	TRBV19	NA	CASSIGLVQGYEQYF	TGTGCCAGTAGTATCGGTCTAGTTCAGGGGTACGAGCAGTACTTC
TRBD1	TRBJ2-7	TRBV19	NA	CASSSGTGSSEQYF	TGTGCCAGTAGCTCCGGGACAGGGTCATCCGAGCAGTACTTC
NA	TRBJ2-2	TRBV21-1	NA	CASSKSWTKPGTGELFF	TGTGCCAGCAGCAAATCGTGGACTAAGCCGGGGACCGGGGAGCTGTTTTTT
TRBD1	TRBJ1-1	TRBV30	once	CAWSVGTGANTEAFF	TGTGCCTGGAGTGTAGGGACAGGGGCGAACACTGAAGCTTTCTTT
TRBD1	TRBJ2-3	TRBV18	NA	CASSLILQGARDTQYF	TGTGCCAGCTCCCTCATCTTGCAGGGGGCCCGGGATACGCAGTATTTT
TRBD1	TRBJ2-7	TRBV5-1	NA	CASSYTTGASISYEQYF	TGCGCCAGCAGCTACACGACAGGGGCTTCAATCTCCTACGAGCAGTACTTC
TRBD1	TRBJ2-1	TRBV24-1	NA	CATSAGQGAHEQFF	TGTGCCACCAGTGCCGGACAGGGGGCGCATGAGCAGTTCTTC
NA	TRBJ2-2	TRBV11-3	many	CASSRDTNTGELFF	TGTGCCAGCAGCCGTGACACGAACACCGGGGAGCTGTTTTTT
NA	TRBJ2-3	TRBV5-6	once	CASTPRQRTDTQYF	TGTGCCAGCACCCCGAGGCAGCGCACAGATACGCAGTATTTT
NA	TRBJ2-6	TRBV12-3/TRBV12-4	NA	CASSNTGANVLTF	TGTGCCAGCAGCAACACTGGGGCCAACGTCCTGACTTTC
NA	TRBJ1-2	TRBV9	NA	CASSVVAGAYGYTF	TGTGCCAGCAGCGTAGTGGCGGGGGCCTATGGCTACACCTTC
TRBD1	TRBJ1-5	TRBV19	NA	CASSDRGLNSNQPQHF	TGTGCCAGTAGTGACAGGGGCCTCAATAGCAATCAGCCCCAGCATTTT
NA	TRBJ2-1	TRBV7-9	NA	CASSIPTSRVNEQFF	TGTGCCAGCAGCATTCCCACCTCGAGGGTCAATGAGCAGTTCTTC
TRBD2	TRBJ2-5	TRBV14	NA	CASSQVLTSGSQETQYF	TGTGCCAGCAGCCAAGTACTAACTAGCGGGAGTCAAGAGACCCAGTACTTC
NA	TRBJ1-1	TRBV10-3	few	CATGRGGNTEAFF	TGTGCCACCGGAAGGGGGGGTAACACTGAAGCTTTCTTT
NA	TRBJ2-5	TRBV27	NA	CASSRTGYQETQYF	TGTGCCAGCAGCCGAACAGGGTACCAAGAGACCCAGTACTTC
TRBD1	TRBJ2-1	TRBV5-1	NA	CASSSTGENEQFF	TGCGCCAGCAGCAGTACAGGGGAGAATGAGCAGTTCTTC
TRBD2	TRBJ2-1	TRBV20-1	NA	CSASSRLAGVYNEQFF	TGCAGTGCTAGTAGCCGACTAGCGGGAGTGTACAATGAGCAGTTCTTC
NA	TRBJ2-1	TRBV5-1	once	CASSRGYNEQFF	TGCGCCAGCAGCCGAGGCTACAATGAGCAGTTCTTC
TRBD1	TRBJ1-4	TRBV6-5	NA	CASSNRGRDEKLFF	TGTGCCAGCAGTAACAGGGGCAGAGATGAAAAACTGTTTTTT
NA	TRBJ1-1	TRBV29-1	NA	CSVSVNTEAFF	TGCAGCGTCTCGGTGAACACTGAAGCTTTCTTT
NA	TRBJ1-5	TRBV19	few	CASSKAPTASNQPQHF	TGTGCCAGTAGTAAGGCCCCGACAGCCAGCAATCAGCCCCAGCATTTT
TRBD1	TRBJ1-6	TRBV5-1	NA	CASSFRTGDNSPLHF	TGCGCCAGCAGCTTCCGGACAGGGGATAATTCACCCCTCCACTTT
TRBD2	TRBJ2-5	TRBV4-2	NA	CASSQGSSGHQETQYF	TGTGCCAGCAGCCAAGGTTCTAGCGGCCACCAAGAGACCCAGTACTTC
NA	TRBJ1-6	TRBV28	NA	CASVRDSWGNSPLHF	TGTGCCAGCGTTCGGGACTCCTGGGGGAATTCACCCCTCCACTTT